The 25 T cell receptor beta chains below all came from one sample that was sequenced in a study of vaccination effects on CD4 cells after COVID-19. These receptors' targets are unknown. Method: immunoSEQ multiplex PCR; TCRdb's copy keeps in-frame clones and lacks some. The sample records approximately 87,000 clones, 70% to 75% being singletons. Before sequencing, viral peptide pools were used by the ViraFEST assay to expand antigen-specific CD4+ T cells. Culturing for about 10 days preceded CD4+ T cell isolation. Sequenced here: CD4+ T cells from PBMCs cultured with HCoV-229E spike peptides, sampled before COVID-19 vaccination. These receptors came from a human donor who received a COVID-19 vaccine.

V is TRBV19 and J is TRBJ1-2; 8 nucleotides line up with TRBD1. The CDR3 runs to 12 residues. The V gene end was trimmed by 7 bases and the J gene end by 7 bases; junction bases not matched to a gene: 5. Germline assignment: CDR1 LNHDA and CDR2 SQIVND (reference sequence). CDR3 sequence (DNA): TGTGCCAGTAATGCCGACAGGGGTGGCTACACCTTC. Translation: CASNADRGGYTF.

The chain links TRBV18 to TRBJ2-7; TRBD1 matches at 7 bases. The germline gives CDR1 KGHSH, CDR2 LQKENI. The CDR3 runs 15 residues. Trimming cost V 6 bases and J 6 bases; bases outside gene matches: 14. The CDR3 reads CASSEDRAKGLEQYV. The DNA of the CDR3 is TGTGCCAGCTCGGAAGACAGGGCGAAGGGCCTCGAGCAGTACGTC.

The chain recombines TRBV19 with TRBJ2-7; 10 bases fit TRBD1. The CDR3 loop spans 14 amino acids. CDR1 is LNHDA and CDR2 is SQIVND in the germline V gene (reference sequence). Trimming cost V 4 bases and J 4 bases; bases outside gene matches: 4. The CDR3: CASSSDRGQYEQYV. DNA for the CDR3: TGTGCCAGTAGTAGTGACAGGGGGCAATACGAGCAGTACGTC.

V usage is TRBV19 and J usage is TRBJ2-3, with D possibly matching TRBD1 (6 bases). Germline loops: CDR1 LNHDA, CDR2 SQIVND (reference sequence). The V gene lost 5 bases and the J gene lost 3 bases, with 21 bases spanning the gap. This CDR3 contains 17 residues. The chain's CDR3 is CASSSKQGFALTDTQYF. CDR3 nucleotide sequence: TGTGCCAGTAGTTCAAAACAGGGATTCGCCCTTACAGATACGCAGTATTTT.

The genes are TRBV5-7 and TRBJ2-5, with D perhaps matching TRBD1 or TRBD2 (5 bases each). TRBV5-7 carries the ORF label, with uncertain function. This CDR3 contains 17 residues. The V gene lost 3 bases and the J gene lost 2 bases, with 20 bases spanning the gap. Written as DNA, the CDR3 is TGTGCCAGCAGCTCCGGACTTGACGGACACTTACAAGAGACCCAGTACTTC. Amino acid sequence: CASSSGLDGHLQETQYF.

The chain carries TRBV2 and TRBJ2-3; D call uncertain. CDR3 length: 16 residues. The V and J ends lost 7 bases and 3 bases respectively, with 20 bases between them. Per germline, CDR1 SNHLY and CDR2 FYNNEI. The DNA for the CDR3 is TGTGCCAGCAATCCCACTCAGCTCCGCTGGACAGATACGCAGTATTTT. Translated, it gives CASNPTQLRWTDTQYF.

This clone appeared a few times. V gene TRBV7-9 combines with J gene TRBJ2-7; no clear D gene. V was clipped by 5 bases and J by 7 bases, with 15 bases between them. The CDR3 contains 13 residues. Germline-derived CDR1 and CDR2 are SEHNR and FQNEAQ (reference sequence). The CDR3 here is CASSVTQVGEQYV. The CDR3 DNA follows: TGTGCCAGCAGCGTGACCCAGGTGGGGGAGCAGTACGTC.

This clone was seen only a few times. The rearrangement links TRBV5-6 to TRBJ2-5, with D possibly TRBD1 on 6 matching bases. The germline V gene has CDR1 SGHDT and CDR2 YYEEEE. The CDR3 loop spans 15 amino acids. With 0 bases removed from V and 2 bases from J, the gap between germline ends came to 11 bases. CDR3 sequence (DNA): TGTGCCAGCAGCTTGGTATTCGGACAGCAAGAGACCCAGTACTTC. Translation: CASSLVFGQQETQYF.

The genes are TRBV28 and TRBJ1-5; TRBD1 is a possible D gene (5 bases). The germline V gene has CDR1 MDHEN and CDR2 SYDVKM. Trimming left V 6 bases short and J 2 bases short, with 11 bases between. This CDR3 comprises 14 residues. The CDR3 is CASSREIGNQPQHF. The CDR3 region has the DNA TGTGCCAGCAGCAGGGAAATTGGCAATCAGCCCCAGCATTTT. Supplemented by reference TRBV28 and TRBJ1-5, the full variable domain reads DVKVTQSSRYLVKRTGEKVFLECVQDMDHENMFWYRQDPGLGLRLIYFSYDVKMKEKGDIPEGYSVSREKKERFSLILESASTNQTSMYLCASSREIGNQPQHFGDGTRLSIL.

This chain uses TRBV6-5 with TRBJ1-1, with a possible D match to TRBD1 (6 bases). CDR1 and CDR2 from the germline V gene are MNHEY and SVGAGI. V was clipped by 5 bases and J by 4 bases, with 17 bases between them. The CDR3 runs to 15 residues. CDR3 loop: CASSLVGGSGTEAFF. The CDR3 DNA reads as TGTGCCAGCAGTCTTGTGGGGGGCTCCGGCACTGAAGCTTTCTTT.

Only one count was recorded for this clone. This chain uses TRBV10-3 with TRBJ2-2, with TRBD2 matching 13 bases. CDR3 length: 15 amino acids. J gave up 7 bases and V 9 bases, and 8 bases lay outside the gene matches. Germline loops: CDR1 ENHRY, CDR2 SYGVKD. The CDR3 DNA sequence: TGTGCCATTGGACTAGCGGGGGACCTGGTCGGGGAGCTGTTTTTT. This codes for CAIGLAGDLVGELFF.

This clone was seen only a few times. The rearrangement uses TRBV7-2 and TRBJ1-2; D might be TRBD1 (5 bases). The V end lost 1 base, the J end lost 8 bases, and 14 bases lay between the germline ends. CDR3 size: 14 residues. Germline CDR1 is SGHTA and CDR2 is FQGNSA. DNA of the CDR3: TGTGCCAGCAGCTTAGGTAGCCCAGGGATCGGCTACACCTTC. It encodes CASSLGSPGIGYTF.

This chain connects TRBV2 to TRBJ1-5, with a possible D match to TRBD1 (6 bases). In germline, CDR1 is SNHLY, CDR2 FYNNEI. V lost 0 bases, J lost 7 bases, and 13 bases lay in between. The CDR3 spans 15 residues. The chain's CDR3 is CASSEARGQGQPQHF. For the CDR3, the DNA is TGTGCCAGCAGTGAAGCGCGGGGGCAGGGCCAGCCCCAGCATTTT.

This clone came up once. V gene TRBV10-1 combines with J gene TRBJ2-5; possibly TRBD1 for D (6 bases). Germline assignment: CDR1 WNHNN and CDR2 SYGVQD (reference sequence). The CDR3 totals 15 residues. V lost 2 bases, J lost 6 bases, and 16 bases lay in between. The DNA for the CDR3 is TGCGCCAGCAGTGAGCGAAGGGGGAATTGGAAGACCCAGTACTTC. It codes for CASSERRGNWKTQYF.

The chain is built from TRBV21-1 and TRBJ2-7. TRBV21-1 is assigned pseudogene status. The CDR3 loop spans 16 amino acids. DNA for the CDR3: TGTGCCAGCAGCAAAGTGTACGGGGGCAATGCCTACGAGCAGTACGTC. The encoded protein is CASSKVYGGNAYEQYV.

The chain employs TRBV7-3 and TRBJ2-5; TRBD2 matches at 13 bases. Trimming took 3 bases from V and 4 from J; bases not matched to a gene: 11. Germline lookup yields CDR1 SGHTA and CDR2 FQGTGA. The length of the CDR3 is 18 residues. This chain's CDR3 is CASSLSGLAGAARETQYF. The CDR3 DNA reads as TGTGCCAGCAGCTTGTCAGGACTAGCGGGGGCCGCGCGAGAGACCCAGTACTTC.

This clone has a single count. The V and J genes are TRBV28 and TRBJ1-6; D gene uncertain. The germline CDR1 and CDR2 sequences are MDHEN and SYDVKM. CDR3 length equals 15 residues. V lost 2 bases, J lost 5 bases, and 10 bases lay in between. For the CDR3, the DNA is TGTGCCAGCAGTTTAGGGCGGTCGGATAATTCACCCCTCCACTTT. Protein product: CASSLGRSDNSPLHF. Full variable domain (rest looked up from reference TRBV28 and TRBJ1-6): DVKVTQSSRYLVKRTGEKVFLECVQDMDHENMFWYRQDPGLGLRLIYFSYDVKMKEKGDIPEGYSVSREKKERFSLILESASTNQTSMYLCASSLGRSDNSPLHFGNGTRLTVT.

The V and J genes are TRBV5-6 and TRBJ2-4, with D possibly TRBD1 on 5 matching bases. Germline V gives CDR1 SGHDT, CDR2 YYEEEE. This CDR3 spans 16 amino acids. V gave up 6 bases and J gave up 0 bases, with 16 bases separating them. CDR3 region: CASTRRQSPAKNIQYF. In nucleotides, the CDR3 is TGTGCCAGCACCCGCCGACAGTCCCCAGCCAAAAACATTCAGTACTTC. The variable domain in full, completed from reference TRBV5-6 and TRBJ2-4, reads DAGVTQSPTHLIKTRGQQVTLRCSPKSGHDTVSWYQQALGQGPQFIFQYYEEEERQRGNFPDRFSGHQFPNYSSELNVNALLLGDSALYLCASTRRQSPAKNIQYFGAGTRLSVL.

The chain recombines TRBV18 with TRBJ2-5, with 12 bases that match TRBD2. The V gene's germline CDR1 is KGHSH and CDR2 LQKENI. The CDR3 is made up of 15 amino acids. V was clipped by 6 bases and J by 4 bases; unmatched bases: 6. CDR3 sequence (DNA): TGTGCCAGCTCCCAGGGACTAGCGGGCACAGAGACCCAGTACTTC. Translation gives CASSQGLAGTETQYF.

This clone was observed a few times. The J gene is TRBJ2-1, the V gene TRBV10-1; TRBD2 aligns across 10 bases. The ends lost 6 bases at V and 1 base at J; junction bases unmatched: 9. CDR1 and CDR2 from the germline V gene are WNHNN and SYGVQD (reference sequence). This CDR3 has 17 amino acids. Here the CDR3 DNA reads TGCGCCAGCAGCAGAGCGGGGGGGCCTAGGTCCTACAATGAGCAGTTCTTC. This gives the protein CASSRAGGPRSYNEQFF.

In its sample, this clone was seen a few times. The genes are TRBV2 and TRBJ2-7; 11 positions agree with TRBD2. Germline loops: CDR1 SNHLY, CDR2 FYNNEI. Trimming at V came to 7 bases and at J to 4 bases, leaving 6 bases not matched to a gene. The CDR3 covers 14 residues. CDR3: CASTIAGGMYEQYV. DNA for the CDR3: TGTGCCAGCACCATAGCGGGGGGGATGTACGAGCAGTACGTC.

The chain recombines TRBV6-5 with TRBJ2-3; tentatively, D is TRBD2 (6 bases). V lost 5 bases and J lost 10, with 22 bases in between. The germline V gene has CDR1 MNHEY and CDR2 SVGAGI. There are 15 residues in the CDR3. The CDR3 coding sequence is TGTGCCAGCAGTCTTTCCAGCGGGTTACGAGGTCCGCAGTATTTT. It codes for CASSLSSGLRGPQYF.

The V call is TRBV5-5, the J call TRBJ1-1; D uncertain. The CDR3 has 13 residues. CDR1 and CDR2 from the germline V gene are SGHKS and YYEKEE (reference sequence). V lost 2 bases and J 10 bases, leaving 15 bases between the germline ends. The CDR3 DNA reads TGTGCCAGCAGCTTATCGGTGGGTGACGGAGCTTTCTTT. This codes for CASSLSVGDGAFF.

For this clone: The sample holds other DNA sequences that translate to the same CDR3. The chain combines TRBV7-2 with TRBJ1-1, with D uncertain. The CDR3 contains 13 residues. Trimming took off 2 bases at V and 1 base at J, with 5 bases between the two ends. Germline V gives CDR1 SGHTA, CDR2 FQGNSA. The CDR3 loop is CASSLTGNTEAFF. The CDR3 bases are TGTGCCAGCAGCTTAACTGGGAACACTGAAGCTTTCTTT.

Worth noting for this clone: A read error may produce the germline difference seen at one junction end. V is TRBV6-5 and J is TRBJ1-5; TRBD1 aligns across 9 bases. This CDR3 comprises 14 residues. Germline V gene sequence: CDR1 MNHEY, CDR2 SVGAGI. CDR3 nucleotides: TGTGCCAGCAGATACTGGACAGGGGCTCAGCCCCAGCATTTT. Its protein product is CASRYWTGAQPQHF.